This TCR beta chain was observed in a study of cytomegalovirus exposure and HLA in healthy donors. Sequenced by immunoSEQ multiplex PCR; TCRdb stores in-frame clones only, minus some. The repertoire holds approximately 120,000 clones, with under 90% as singletons. This receptor was identified in a woman between 18 and 29 years old in good health and CMV-seronegative. The sequenced material came from PBMCs.

The CDR3 DNA reads as TGTGCCAGCAGCTATCCTGCGACCTACAATGAGCAGTTCTTC. Its translation: CASSYPATYNEQFF. The chain joins TRBV5-4 to TRBJ2-1, with D unclear. The ends were cut back, 3 bases at V and 2 bases at J, with 9 bases in the middle. Germline loops: CDR1 SGHNT, CDR2 YYREEE (reference sequence). This CDR3 spans 14 amino acids.